This T cell receptor (beta chain) was captured by sequencing in a study of radiotherapy plus CTLA-4 blockade in lung cancer. The J segment lost 0 bases and the V segment lost 10 bases, leaving 2 bases of the junction unmatched. Looked up from germline, CDR1 is MDHEN and CDR2 is SYDVKM. The CDR3 is 12 residues long. This clone has just one count. Method: immunoSEQ multiplex PCR; TCRdb's copy keeps in-frame clones and lacks some. The table has about 66,000 clones, approximately 83% seen once; the top ten hold approximately 4.1%. Focal radiation with ipilimumab CTLA-4 blockade was given to patients with chemo-refractory metastatic non-small-cell lung cancer.

The receptor was isolated from a human donor with non-small cell lung cancer who had a partial response to radiotherapy plus ipilimumab. This chain joins TRBV28 and TRBJ1-2; 7 bases fit TRBD1. This specimen was peripheral blood, taken from a patient treated with radiotherapy plus ipilimumab. DNA of the CDR3: TGTGCCACGGACAGGTCTAACTATGGCTACACCTTC. It translates to CATDRSNYGYTF.